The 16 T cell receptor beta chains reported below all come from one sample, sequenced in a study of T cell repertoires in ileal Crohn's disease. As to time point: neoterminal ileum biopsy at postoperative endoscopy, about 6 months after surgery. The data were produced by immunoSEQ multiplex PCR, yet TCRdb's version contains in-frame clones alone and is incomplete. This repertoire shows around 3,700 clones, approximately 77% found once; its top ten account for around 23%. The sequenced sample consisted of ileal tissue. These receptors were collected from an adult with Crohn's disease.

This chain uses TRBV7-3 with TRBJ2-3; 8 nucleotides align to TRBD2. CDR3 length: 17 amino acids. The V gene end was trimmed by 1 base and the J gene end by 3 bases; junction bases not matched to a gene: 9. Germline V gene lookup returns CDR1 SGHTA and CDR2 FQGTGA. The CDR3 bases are TGTGCCAGCAGCTTAAACCCTAGCGGGTCCCGTACAGATACGCAGTATTTT. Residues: CASSLNPSGSRTDTQYF.

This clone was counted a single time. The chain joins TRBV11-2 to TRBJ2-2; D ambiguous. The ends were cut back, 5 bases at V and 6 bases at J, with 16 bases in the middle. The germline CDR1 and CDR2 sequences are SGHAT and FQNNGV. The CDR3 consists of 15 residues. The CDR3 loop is CASSRGPEWAGELFF. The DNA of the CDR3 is TGTGCCAGCAGCCGCGGCCCGGAATGGGCCGGGGAGCTGTTTTTT.

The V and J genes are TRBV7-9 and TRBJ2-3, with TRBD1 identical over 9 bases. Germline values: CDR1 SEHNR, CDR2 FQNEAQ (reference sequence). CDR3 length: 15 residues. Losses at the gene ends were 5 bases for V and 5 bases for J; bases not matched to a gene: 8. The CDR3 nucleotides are TGTGCCAGCAGCCTCCGACAGGGGGTTAAAGATACGCAGTATTTT. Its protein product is CASSLRQGVKDTQYF.

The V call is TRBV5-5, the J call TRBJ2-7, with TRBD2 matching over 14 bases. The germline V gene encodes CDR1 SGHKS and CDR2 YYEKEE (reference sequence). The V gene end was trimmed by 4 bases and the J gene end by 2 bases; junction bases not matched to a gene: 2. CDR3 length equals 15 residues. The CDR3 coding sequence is TGTGCCAGCAGCCCGACTAGCGGGAGGGCCTACGAGCAGTACTTC. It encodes CASSPTSGRAYEQYF. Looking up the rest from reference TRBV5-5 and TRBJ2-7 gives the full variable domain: DAGVTQSPTHLIKTRGQQVTLRCSPISGHKSVSWYQQVLGQGPQFIFQYYEKEERGRGNFPDRFSARQFPNYSSELNVNALLLGDSALYLCASSPTSGRAYEQYFGPGTRLTVT.

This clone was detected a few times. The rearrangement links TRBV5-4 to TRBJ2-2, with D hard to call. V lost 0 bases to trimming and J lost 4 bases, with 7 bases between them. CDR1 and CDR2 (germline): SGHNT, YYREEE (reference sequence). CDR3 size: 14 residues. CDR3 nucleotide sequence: TGTGCCAGCAGCTTGGCCGTGGCCACCGGGGAGCTGTTTTTT. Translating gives CASSLAVATGELFF.

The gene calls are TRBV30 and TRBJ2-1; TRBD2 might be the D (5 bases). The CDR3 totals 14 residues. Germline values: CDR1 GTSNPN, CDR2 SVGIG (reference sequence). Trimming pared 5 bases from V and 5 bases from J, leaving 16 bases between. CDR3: CAWSYLSGHNEQFF. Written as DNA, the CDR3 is TGTGCCTGGTCCTACTTAAGCGGTCACAATGAGCAGTTCTTC.

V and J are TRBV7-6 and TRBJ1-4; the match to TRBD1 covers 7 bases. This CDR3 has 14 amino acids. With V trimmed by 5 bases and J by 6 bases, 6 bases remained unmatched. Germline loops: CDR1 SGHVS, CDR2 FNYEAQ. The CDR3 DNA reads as TGTGCCAGCAGCCGCGGACAGGCCTATGAAAAACTGTTTTTT. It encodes CASSRGQAYEKLFF.

The CDR3 bases are TGCAGCGTTGAATTGCGGGACTACGAGCAGTACTTC. Protein sequence: CSVELRDYEQYF. The chain uses TRBV29-1 and TRBJ2-7; TRBD2 is a possible D gene (6 bases). V lost 2 bases and J lost 3, with 8 bases in between. The germline CDR1 and CDR2 sequences are SQVTM and ANQGSEA. CDR3 length equals 12 residues.

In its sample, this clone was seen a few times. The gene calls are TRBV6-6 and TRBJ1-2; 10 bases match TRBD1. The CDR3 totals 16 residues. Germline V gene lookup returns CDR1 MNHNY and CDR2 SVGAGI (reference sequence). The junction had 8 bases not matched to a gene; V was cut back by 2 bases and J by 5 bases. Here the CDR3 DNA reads TGTGCCAGCAGTTACCCGCCGGGACAGGGGTTATATGGCTACACCTTC. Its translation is CASSYPPGQGLYGYTF.

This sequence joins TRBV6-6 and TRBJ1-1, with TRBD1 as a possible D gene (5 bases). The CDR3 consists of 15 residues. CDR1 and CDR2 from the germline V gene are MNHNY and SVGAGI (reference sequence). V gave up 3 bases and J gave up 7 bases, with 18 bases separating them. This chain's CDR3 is CASSYRRGPGDEAFF. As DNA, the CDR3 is TGTGCCAGCAGTTATAGGCGGGGCCCGGGTGATGAAGCTTTCTTT.

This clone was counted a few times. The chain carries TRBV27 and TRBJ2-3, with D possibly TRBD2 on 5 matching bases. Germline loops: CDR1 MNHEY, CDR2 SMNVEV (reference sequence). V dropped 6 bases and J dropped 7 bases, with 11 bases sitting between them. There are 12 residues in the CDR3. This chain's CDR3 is CASSPPGNTQYF. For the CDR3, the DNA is TGTGCCAGCAGCCCCCCCGGGAATACGCAGTATTTT.

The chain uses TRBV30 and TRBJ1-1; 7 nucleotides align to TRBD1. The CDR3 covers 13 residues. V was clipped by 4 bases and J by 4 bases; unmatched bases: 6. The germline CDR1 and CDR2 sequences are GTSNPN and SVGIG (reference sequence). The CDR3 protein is CAWTRDSPTEAFF. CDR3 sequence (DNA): TGTGCCTGGACTCGGGACAGTCCCACTGAAGCTTTCTTT.

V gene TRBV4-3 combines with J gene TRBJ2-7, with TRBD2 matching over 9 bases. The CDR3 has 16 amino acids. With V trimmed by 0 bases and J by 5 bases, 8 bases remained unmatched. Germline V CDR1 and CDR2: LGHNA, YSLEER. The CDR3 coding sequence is TGCGCCAGCAGCCAAGATTCGGGCGGGAGGGCTAACGAGCAGTACTTC. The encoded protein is CASSQDSGGRANEQYF.

The CDR3 sequence is CASSPGGGEGSSEQYF. DNA for the CDR3: TGTGCCAGTAGTCCGGGAGGGGGAGAGGGGAGTAGCGAGCAGTACTTC. The chain combines TRBV19 with TRBJ2-5; 8 nucleotides agree with TRBD2. Gene TRBJ2-7 matches the end of the DNA better, so the J call may be wrong. Germline loops: CDR1 LNHDA, CDR2 SQIVND (reference sequence). The CDR3 sequence is 16 residues long.

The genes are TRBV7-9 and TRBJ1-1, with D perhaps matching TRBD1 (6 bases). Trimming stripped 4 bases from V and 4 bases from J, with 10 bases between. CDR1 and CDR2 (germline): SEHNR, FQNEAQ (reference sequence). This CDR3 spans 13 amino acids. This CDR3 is CASSSGQITEAFF. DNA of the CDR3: TGTGCCAGCAGCTCCGGACAGATCACTGAAGCTTTCTTT. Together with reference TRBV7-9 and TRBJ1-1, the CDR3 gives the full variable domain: DTGVSQNPRHKITKRGQNVTFRCDPISEHNRLYWYRQTLGQGPEFLTYFQNEAQLEKSRLLSDRFSAERPKGSFSTLEIQRTEQGDSAMYLCASSSGQITEAFFGQGTRLTVV.

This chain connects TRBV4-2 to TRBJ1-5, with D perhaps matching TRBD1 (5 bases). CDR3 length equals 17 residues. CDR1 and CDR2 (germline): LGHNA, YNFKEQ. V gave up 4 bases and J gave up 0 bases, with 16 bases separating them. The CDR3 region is CASSPTGGVYSNQPQHF. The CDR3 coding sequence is TGTGCCAGCAGCCCCACTGGAGGGGTCTATAGCAATCAGCCCCAGCATTTT.